Listed here are 29 T cell receptor beta chains from one sample, sequenced in a study of T cell responses to AZD1222 COVID-19 vaccine. The table came from immunoSEQ multiplex PCR; TCRdb's copy has only in-frame clones and leaves some out. The sample shows some 80,000 clones, about nine tenths of them seen only once. The input for sequencing was peripheral blood, taken 28 days after the second AZD1222 dose. These receptors came from an adult who received the AZD1222 COVID-19 vaccine.

The J gene is TRBJ2-1, the V gene TRBV12-5; D call uncertain. The V end lost 5 bases, the J end lost 5 bases, and 10 bases lay between the germline ends. The CDR3 consists of 13 residues. Germline V gives CDR1 LGHNT, CDR2 FRNRAP. CDR3 amino acids: CASGLQRHNEQFF. In nucleotides, the CDR3 is TGTGCTAGTGGTCTCCAGCGCCACAATGAGCAGTTCTTC. Filled out from reference TRBV12-5 and TRBJ2-1, the complete variable domain reads DARVTQTPRHKVTEMGQEVTMRCQPILGHNTVFWYRQTMMQGLELLAYFRNRAPLDDSGMPKDRFSAEMPDATLATLKIQPSEPRDSAVYFCASGLQRHNEQFFGPGTRLTVL.

The chain carries TRBV7-3 and TRBJ2-5, with 7 positions matching TRBD2. Germline loops: CDR1 SGHTA, CDR2 FQGTGA. This CDR3 contains 13 residues. V dropped 5 bases and J dropped 4; count of bases not matched to a gene: 4. The CDR3 coding sequence is TGTGCCAGCAGCAAGGGACTAACAGAGACCCAGTACTTC. It yields the protein CASSKGLTETQYF.

The gene calls are TRBV29-1 and TRBJ1-4; D call uncertain. The CDR3 is 11 residues long. Deletions cut 1 base from V and 7 bases from J, with 4 bases between. Germline CDR1 and CDR2: SQVTM and ANQGSEA. CDR3 amino acids: CSVEVAEKLFF. Here the CDR3 DNA reads TGCAGCGTTGAAGTGGCTGAAAAACTGTTTTTT.

The V and J genes are TRBV24-1 and TRBJ2-7; 8 positions agree with TRBD1. CDR3 length: 13 residues. The germline gives CDR1 KGHDR, CDR2 SFDVKD. V lost 5 bases and J lost 7; bases outside the gene matches: 6. This CDR3 reads CATSGQGAREQYF. CDR3 sequence (DNA): TGTGCCACCAGTGGGCAGGGGGCTAGGGAGCAGTACTTC.

This clone appeared a few times. The chain combines TRBV3-1 (or the pseudogene TRBV3-2) with TRBJ2-1, with D possibly matching TRBD2 (7 bases). This CDR3 is 14 amino acids long. Trimming removed 8 bases from V and 5 bases from J, with 16 bases in between. Germline V gives CDR1 LGHDT, CDR2 YNNKEL (reference sequence). The CDR3 is CASPDVGGHNEQFF. The CDR3 DNA follows: TGTGCCAGCCCTGATGTGGGGGGGCACAATGAGCAGTTCTTC.

V gene TRBV3-1 (or the pseudogene TRBV3-2) combines with J gene TRBJ1-4; D uncertain. The germline gives CDR1 LGHDT, CDR2 YNNKEL (reference sequence). V gave up 5 bases and J gave up 8 bases, with 18 bases separating them. CDR3 length: 15 residues. The CDR3 here is CASSYDFRGQEKLFF. The CDR3 nucleotides are TGTGCCAGCAGCTATGACTTTCGTGGGCAGGAAAAACTGTTTTTT.

The CDR3 nucleotides are TGTGCCAGCAGCACCGAGGGCAGGGGCGAGCAGTACTTC. It is translated as CASSTEGRGEQYF. V and J are TRBV11-3 and TRBJ2-7; tentative D call: TRBD1 (6 bases). The CDR3 extends over 13 amino acids. Looked up from germline, CDR1 is SGHNT and CDR2 is YENEEA. Trimming took 5 bases from V and 6 from J, leaving 14 bases between them.

V and J are TRBV27 and TRBJ1-4, with D tentatively TRBD1 (6 bases). In germline, CDR1 is MNHEY, CDR2 SMNVEV (reference sequence). The CDR3 sequence is 14 residues long. V was cut by 5 bases and J by 3 bases, with 10 bases left in between. This chain's CDR3 is CASSRGTSNEKLFF. Written as DNA, the CDR3 is TGTGCCAGCAGTAGGGGGACCTCTAATGAAAAACTGTTTTTT.

V and J are TRBV24-1 and TRBJ2-1; 10 bases align to TRBD2. In germline, CDR1 is KGHDR, CDR2 SFDVKD. Losses at the gene ends were 2 bases for V and 3 bases for J; bases not matched to a gene: 3. This CDR3 has 16 amino acids. The CDR3 sequence is CATSDSLAGVYNEQFF. Here the CDR3 DNA reads TGTGCCACCAGTGATTCTCTAGCGGGAGTCTACAATGAGCAGTTCTTC.

This rearrangement joins TRBV5-1 to TRBJ1-5; D not certain. V shed 4 bases and J shed 7 bases, with 18 bases lying between them. The CDR3 is 15 amino acids. Looked up from germline, CDR1 is SGHRS and CDR2 is YFSETQ. The CDR3: CASSPRGTGDQPQHF. The CDR3 region has the DNA TGCGCCAGCAGCCCGAGAGGTACGGGTGACCAGCCCCAGCATTTT.

The V call is TRBV11-3, the J call TRBJ2-7, with 7 bases identical to TRBD1. Germline trimming cut 0 bases from V and 7 bases from J; bases unmatched to any gene: 12. This CDR3 spans 16 amino acids. Germline CDR1 is SGHNT and CDR2 is YENEEA. This chain's CDR3 is CASSLDRGYLLEEQYF. CDR3 DNA: TGTGCCAGCAGCTTAGACAGGGGGTACCTTTTGGAGGAGCAGTACTTC.

This chain connects TRBV5-8 to TRBJ1-5; weak D call: TRBD1 (5 bases). V lost 4 bases and J lost 2, with 19 bases in between. This CDR3 is built from 17 residues. The germline gives CDR1 SGHTS, CDR2 YDEGEE. CDR3 in DNA: TGTGCCAGCAGCGACGAAGGGGATGTTTGGCGCAATCAGCCCCAGCATTTT. This encodes CASSDEGDVWRNQPQHF.

This chain links TRBV11-3 with TRBJ2-1, with 9 bases that match TRBD2. The germline V gene has CDR1 SGHNT and CDR2 YENEEA. J gave up 2 bases and V 1 base, and 3 bases lay outside the gene matches. The CDR3 is 16 residues long. The chain's CDR3 is CASSLVRGGTYNEQFF. In DNA form, the CDR3 reads TGTGCCAGCAGCTTAGTGCGGGGGGGAACCTACAATGAGCAGTTCTTC. Looking up the rest from reference TRBV11-3 and TRBJ2-1 gives the full variable domain: EAGVVQSPRYKIIEKKQPVAFWCNPISGHNTLYWYLQNLGQGPELLIRYENEEAVDDSQLPKDRFSAERLKGVDSTLKIQPAELGDSAVYLCASSLVRGGTYNEQFFGPGTRLTVL.

This CDR3 is CASSEGRLEQYF. The CDR3 DNA follows: TGTGCCAGCAGTGAAGGACGGCTGGAGCAGTACTTC. This chain connects TRBV25-1 to TRBJ2-7; D is ambiguous. V was trimmed by 2 bases and J by 7 bases, leaving 9 bases between them. Germline CDR1 reads MGHDK; CDR2 reads SYGVNS. The CDR3 totals 12 residues.

The J gene is TRBJ2-3, the V gene TRBV5-5; D perhaps matches TRBD1 (5 bases). CDR1 is SGHKS, CDR2 YYEKEE, per germline (reference sequence). Trimming left V 5 bases short and J 0 bases short, with 10 bases between. The CDR3 contains 14 residues. CDR3 in DNA: TGTGCCAGCAGTCACCAGGGTAGCACAGATACGCAGTATTTT. Translation: CASSHQGSTDTQYF.

A single count supports this clone. The gene calls are TRBV7-8 and TRBJ2-3; no clear D. Germline V lookup: CDR1 SGHVS, CDR2 FQNEAQ. CDR3 length: 17 amino acids. V lost 5 bases to trimming and J lost 2 bases, with 20 bases between them. The CDR3 is CASSPQPGSLSTDTQYF. Here the CDR3 DNA reads TGTGCCAGCAGCCCACAGCCAGGCAGTCTGTCCACAGATACGCAGTATTTT.

The chain uses TRBV2 and TRBJ1-2; D ambiguous. The CDR3 is made up of 14 amino acids. Germline assignment: CDR1 SNHLY and CDR2 FYNNEI. V gave up 5 bases and J gave up 2 bases, with 12 bases separating them. The CDR3, as DNA: TGTGCCAGCAGTAACGGCAAAACGAACTATGGCTACACCTTC. Translated: CASSNGKTNYGYTF.

The V call is TRBV3-1 (or the pseudogene TRBV3-2), the J call TRBJ1-1, with D perhaps TRBD1 (6 bases). This CDR3 has 13 amino acids. Germline values: CDR1 LGHDT, CDR2 YNNKEL (reference sequence). The V end was cut by 1 base, the J end by 4 bases, with 7 bases between. CDR3 protein: CASSQVGGTEAFF. CDR3 in DNA: TGTGCCAGCAGCCAAGTAGGGGGCACTGAAGCTTTCTTT.

The chain has TRBV4-1 and TRBJ1-2; D not resolved. The V gene lost 1 base and the J gene lost 4 bases, with 13 bases spanning the gap. The CDR3 is 15 amino acids. The germline V gene has CDR1 MGHRA and CDR2 YSYEKL. CDR3 sequence (DNA): TGCGCCAGCAGCCAAGCTTCCTCCCGAGGCTATGGCTACACCTTC. It is translated as CASSQASSRGYGYTF.

The chain recombines TRBV5-1 with TRBJ1-4; unclear D gene. CDR3 length: 16 residues. V was pared by 0 bases and J by 7 bases, with 16 bases between. The germline gives CDR1 SGHRS, CDR2 YFSETQ. The CDR3 DNA follows: TGCGCCAGCAGCTTGGAATGGGCGACGGCCGTTGAAAAACTGTTTTTT. It specifies CASSLEWATAVEKLFF.

The rearrangement links TRBV7-9 to TRBJ1-1; D is uncertain. This CDR3 spans 16 amino acids. The V end was cut by 5 bases, the J end by 4 bases, with 20 bases between. In germline, CDR1 is SEHNR, CDR2 FQNEAQ (reference sequence). The CDR3 region has the DNA TGTGCCAGCAGCCCAAGGAGTGGGGTAGTCGTCACTGAAGCTTTCTTT. It specifies CASSPRSGVVVTEAFF.

V and J are TRBV10-3 and TRBJ1-2; no clear D. The CDR3 contains 15 residues. Trimming stripped 4 bases from V and 5 bases from J, with 17 bases between. In germline, CDR1 is ENHRY, CDR2 SYGVKD. CDR3 bases: TGTGCCATCAGTGTTATTGTCGGAGCTTCATATGGCTACACCTTC. Translating it yields CAISVIVGASYGYTF.

There are a few counts of this clone. The chain links TRBV5-1 to TRBJ2-1, with D perhaps matching TRBD2 (6 bases). Germline-derived CDR1 and CDR2 are SGHRS and YFSETQ. The CDR3 loop spans 18 amino acids. Trimming removed 0 bases at V and 7 bases at J, with 23 bases between. Here the CDR3 reads CASSLGMPYGSAGNEQFF. CDR3 DNA sequence: TGCGCCAGCAGCTTGGGGATGCCTTACGGGAGCGCGGGGAATGAGCAGTTCTTC.

The chain employs TRBV6-4 and TRBJ2-2, with D maybe TRBD2 (6 bases). The germline V gene encodes CDR1 MRHNA and CDR2 SNTAGT. Trimming cost V 2 bases and J 2 bases, with 6 bases left between them. The CDR3 is 14 residues long. The CDR3 DNA reads TGTGCCAGCAGTGACGGGACTAACACCGGGGAGCTGTTTTTT. It yields the protein CASSDGTNTGELFF.

The rearrangement uses TRBV5-6 and TRBJ2-3; perhaps TRBD2 as D (5 bases). This CDR3 region has 15 residues. Germline V gene sequence: CDR1 SGHDT, CDR2 YYEEEE. V was shortened by 4 bases and J by 1 base, with 13 bases between the two germline ends. For the CDR3, the DNA is TGTGCCAGCAGCGGGCTGGCGAGGGGCACAGATACGCAGTATTTT. As protein: CASSGLARGTDTQYF.

This chain uses TRBV7-8 with TRBJ1-4; a weak D match, TRBD1 (5 bases). Germline assignment: CDR1 SGHVS and CDR2 FQNEAQ. V was pared by 6 bases and J by 12 bases, with 14 bases between. This CDR3 spans 12 amino acids. CDR3 region: CASRYRNSELFF. In DNA form, the CDR3 reads TGTGCCAGCAGGTACAGGAATTCGGAACTGTTTTTT.

The rearrangement uses TRBV19 and TRBJ2-7, with TRBD1 as a possible D gene (6 bases). The CDR3 sequence is 13 residues long. V was shortened by 7 bases and J by 5 bases, with 15 bases between the two germline ends. Germline V CDR1 and CDR2: LNHDA, SQIVND (reference sequence). As DNA, the CDR3 is TGTGCCAGTAAGATCTCAGGGGAAGACGAGCAGTACTTC. Translation gives CASKISGEDEQYF. Together with reference TRBV19 and TRBJ2-7, the CDR3 gives the full variable domain: DGGITQSPKYLFRKEGQNVTLSCEQNLNHDAMYWYRQDPGQGLRLIYYSQIVNDFQKGDIAEGYSVSREKKESFPLTVTSAQKNPTAFYLCASKISGEDEQYFGPGTRLTVT.

The chain has TRBV13 and TRBJ2-7; TRBD2 aligns across 9 bases. CDR1 is PRHDT, CDR2 FYEKMQ, per germline (reference sequence). The CDR3 totals 14 residues. V trimming: 5 bases; J trimming: 1 base; junction bases outside the gene matches: 3. This CDR3 is CASSRLAESYEQYF. CDR3 nucleotides: TGTGCCAGCAGCAGACTAGCGGAGTCCTACGAGCAGTACTTC.

The chain recombines TRBV12-3 or TRBV12-4 with TRBJ1-5; D uncertain. Trimming took 3 bases from V and 4 from J, leaving 7 bases between them. The CDR3 contains 13 residues. Here the CDR3 reads CASSFDRNQPQHF. The CDR3 coding sequence is TGTGCCAGCAGTTTTGACCGAAATCAGCCCCAGCATTTT.